One sample yielded the 2 T cell receptor beta chains listed below, sequenced in a study of OX40 agonist ivuxolimab in advanced cancers. The data were produced by immunoSEQ multiplex PCR, yet TCRdb's version contains in-frame clones alone and is incomplete. In the table there are 65,000 to 90,000 clones, approximately 82% of which are singletons. The sample was CD4+ or CD8+ T cells sorted from blood, taken in a trial of the OX40 agonist ivuxolimab. The receptors shown here come from an adult with an advanced solid tumor such as melanoma, head and neck, liver or kidney cancer.

The rearrangement uses TRBV2 and TRBJ2-1; TRBD2 is a possible D gene (5 bases). Trimming shortened V by 8 bases and J by 3 bases, and 5 bases separated the two germline ends. CDR1 is SNHLY, CDR2 FYNNEI, per germline. The CDR3 totals 11 residues. The CDR3 nucleotides read TGTGCCAGCCGGGACTACAATGAGCAGTTCTTC. Protein: CASRDYNEQFF.

The chain recombines TRBV5-6 with TRBJ2-3; D gene unclear. Germline CDR1 and CDR2: SGHDT and YYEEEE. Deletions cut 0 bases from V and 7 bases from J, with 12 bases between. There are 14 residues in the CDR3. CDR3 sequence reads: CASSLGVGWNTQYF. The CDR3, as DNA: TGTGCCAGCAGCTTGGGAGTTGGTTGGAATACGCAGTATTTT.